The entry that follows covers one T cell receptor beta chain sequence. Its antigen is undetermined. These data come from a study of blood T cells in healthy people across ages. Overall study findings and caveats: Aged donors had fewer naive CD4+ cells and lower diversity than long-lived donors.

Per germline, CDR1 SGHDN and CDR2 FVKESK. V was clipped by 3 bases and J by 7 bases; unmatched bases: 9. The CDR3 contains 15 residues. A second roughly 6 to 12 cycle PCR used barcoded and J-beta primers. The study obtained at least 2.5 million CDR3-containing paired-end reads from every sample. In TCRdb, the 5' RACE reads were re-called with MiXCR into one record per CDR3 protein. The repertoire holds more than 600,000 distinct CDR3 sequences, roughly 25% seen once, with 9.4% in the top ten. This same sample was also taken into another study, of T cells of mothers and their children.

Sequenced: blood. The chain carries TRBV14 and TRBJ2-5; 9 bases line up with TRBD2. This receptor was obtained from a boy younger than 18 in good health. CDR3 coding DNA: TGTGCCAGCAGCCATCCTAGCGGGGCGCGGGGGACCCAGTACTTC. Protein: CASSHPSGARGTQYF.